This T cell receptor beta chain was captured by sequencing in a study of a mutant IDH1 vaccine in newly diagnosed glioma. Study at large: Vaccinations were initiated 4-6 weeks following radiotherapy alone, or were given together with temozolomide cycles. Visits designated V12 and V13 were conducted at weeks 35 and 47, respectively.

The CDR3 loop spans 14 amino acids. Looked up from germline, CDR1 is SEHNR and CDR2 is FQNEAQ (reference sequence). Trimming removed 11 bases at V and 0 bases at J, with 16 bases between. Produced via immunoSEQ multiplex PCR; TCRdb's table is partial and in-frame only. The data show tens of thousands of clones, around 84% seen once. For this clone: Its antigen is unidentified.

The time point here: week 35, safety follow-up. A 20-mer mutant IDH1 peptide at 300 ug was injected subcutaneously with topical imiquimod. Each donor presented with a new WHO grade 3 or 4 astrocytoma that tested IDH1-mutant and showed ATRX loss. This TCR was recovered from a man aged 25 to 40 with glioma. This specimen was PBMCs, taken from a glioma patient whose treatment included an IDH1 peptide vaccine. The rearrangement uses TRBV7-9 and TRBJ1-2; D may be TRBD1 (6 bases). The CDR3 loop is CAAAGGQANYGYTF. CDR3 nucleotide sequence: TGTGCCGCCGCCGGGGGCCAAGCTAACTATGGCTACACCTTC.